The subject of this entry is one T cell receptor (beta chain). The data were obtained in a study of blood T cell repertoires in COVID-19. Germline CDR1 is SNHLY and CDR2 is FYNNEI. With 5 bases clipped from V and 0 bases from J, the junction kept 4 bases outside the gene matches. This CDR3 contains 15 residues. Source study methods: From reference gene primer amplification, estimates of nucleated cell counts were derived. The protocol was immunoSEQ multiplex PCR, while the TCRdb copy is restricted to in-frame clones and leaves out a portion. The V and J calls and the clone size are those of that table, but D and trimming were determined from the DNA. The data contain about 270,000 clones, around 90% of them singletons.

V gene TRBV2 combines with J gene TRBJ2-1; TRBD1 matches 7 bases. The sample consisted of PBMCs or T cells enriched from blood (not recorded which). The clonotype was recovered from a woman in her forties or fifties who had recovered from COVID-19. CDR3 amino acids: CASSYDRASYNEQFF. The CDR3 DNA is TGTGCCAGCAGTTATGACAGGGCCTCCTACAATGAGCAGTTCTTC.